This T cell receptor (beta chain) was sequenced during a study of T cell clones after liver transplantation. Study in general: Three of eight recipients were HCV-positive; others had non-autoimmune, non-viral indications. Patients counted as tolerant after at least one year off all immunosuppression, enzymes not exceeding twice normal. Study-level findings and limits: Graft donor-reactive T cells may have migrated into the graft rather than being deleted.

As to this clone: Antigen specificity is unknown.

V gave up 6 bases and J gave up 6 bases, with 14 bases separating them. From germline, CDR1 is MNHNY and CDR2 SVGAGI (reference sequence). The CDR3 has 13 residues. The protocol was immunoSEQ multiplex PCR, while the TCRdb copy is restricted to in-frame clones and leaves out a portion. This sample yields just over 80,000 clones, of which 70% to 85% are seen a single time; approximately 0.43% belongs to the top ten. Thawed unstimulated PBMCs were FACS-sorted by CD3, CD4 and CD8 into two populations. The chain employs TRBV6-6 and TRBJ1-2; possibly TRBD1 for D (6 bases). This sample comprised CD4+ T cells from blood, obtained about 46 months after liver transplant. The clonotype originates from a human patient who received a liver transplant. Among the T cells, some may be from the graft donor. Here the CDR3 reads CASRLQGNHGYTF. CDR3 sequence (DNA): TGTGCCAGCAGGCTACAGGGCAATCATGGCTACACCTTC.